Presented here are 18 T cell receptor beta chains from one specimen sequenced in a study of identical twins. MiXCR was run by TCRdb on the 5' RACE reads, yielding one entry per CDR3 protein. The table has approximately 230,000 distinct CDR3 sequences, 11% to 15% seen once. The sequencing sample was made of memory (CD45RO+) T cells sorted from blood. The source is a young woman in good health.

This clonotype came up a few times. The V call is TRBV3-1, the J call TRBJ1-1; D gene unclear. CDR1 LGHDT and CDR2 YNNKEL come from the germline V gene (reference sequence). Trimming took 4 bases from V and 2 from J, leaving 11 bases between them. CDR3 length equals 14 residues. For the CDR3, the DNA is TGTGCCAGCAGCCGGTCGGACGGTAACACTGAAGCTTTCTTT. Translated, it gives CASSRSDGNTEAFF.

The table lists this clonotype with many counts. This chain connects TRBV7-9 to TRBJ2-4; weak D call: TRBD1 (6 bases). Trimming shortened V by 5 bases and J by 5 bases, and 19 bases separated the two germline ends. This CDR3 contains 16 residues. Germline lookup yields CDR1 SEHNR and CDR2 FQNEAQ (reference sequence). CDR3 sequence reads: CASSQDSRRPQNIQYF. In DNA form, the CDR3 reads TGTGCCAGCAGCCAGGACAGCCGGAGGCCCCAAAACATTCAGTACTTC.

This clonotype was recorded a few times. The chain carries TRBV5-1 and TRBJ2-7; 8 positions agree with TRBD2. Germline V gene sequence: CDR1 SGHRS, CDR2 YFSETQ. The V segment lost 0 bases and the J segment 4 bases; nucleotides outside the gene matches: 6. The CDR3 sequence is 15 residues long. In DNA, the CDR3 is TGCGCCAGCAGCTTGGTCGGCGGGGGGATTTACGAGCAGTACTTC. It codes for CASSLVGGGIYEQYF.

This clonotype appeared a few times. This rearrangement joins TRBV7-9 to TRBJ1-1; D is unresolved. The CDR3 contains 12 residues. CDR1 and CDR2 (germline): SEHNR, FQNEAQ (reference sequence). V was trimmed by 6 bases and J by 3 bases, leaving 8 bases between them. For the CDR3, the DNA is TGTGCCAGCAGAAGGTTAGACACTGAAGCTTTCTTT. Amino acids: CASRRLDTEAFF.

V usage is TRBV6-1 and J usage is TRBJ2-1; 9 bases fit TRBD1. The CDR3 spans 16 residues. Germline V lookup: CDR1 MNHNS, CDR2 SASEGT. Trimming cost V 7 bases and J 7 bases; bases outside gene matches: 14. The DNA for the CDR3 is TGTGCCAGCACTCTAAACCCCGGGACAGGGCGTAATGAGCAGTTCTTC. Translation gives CASTLNPGTGRNEQFF.

V gene TRBV6-1 combines with J gene TRBJ2-1; D gene uncertain. Trimming pared 6 bases from V and 2 bases from J, leaving 11 bases between. There are 14 residues in the CDR3. Germline CDR1 reads MNHNS; CDR2 reads SASEGT. The CDR3 region has the DNA TGTGCCAGCAGCCCCCCGAGCGCCTACAATGAGCAGTTCTTC. This codes for CASSPPSAYNEQFF.

The table lists this clonotype with a few counts. V is TRBV5-6 and J is TRBJ2-7; TRBD1 aligns across 9 bases. The germline V gene has CDR1 SGHDT and CDR2 YYEEEE. There are 16 residues in the CDR3. V lost 4 bases to trimming and J lost 5 bases; unmatched junction nucleotides: 13. CDR3 sequence (DNA): TGTGCCAGCAGCGTGTCAACCGGGACAGGGTTCCACGAGCAGTACTTC. Protein: CASSVSTGTGFHEQYF.

The chain links TRBV19 to TRBJ2-1; 11 bases match TRBD2. The CDR3 has 15 amino acids. V trimming: 7 bases; J trimming: 4 bases; junction bases outside the gene matches: 6. CDR1 LNHDA and CDR2 SQIVND come from the germline V gene (reference sequence). CDR3 coding DNA: TGTGCCAGTACCCTGACTAGCGGGGCTTACAATGAGCAGTTCTTC. Protein: CASTLTSGAYNEQFF. Full variable domain (remainder filled in from reference TRBV19 and TRBJ2-1): DGGITQSPKYLFRKEGQNVTLSCEQNLNHDAMYWYRQDPGQGLRLIYYSQIVNDFQKGDIAEGYSVSREKKESFPLTVTSAQKNPTAFYLCASTLTSGAYNEQFFGPGTRLTVL.

The chain has TRBV10-3 and TRBJ2-3, with D possibly TRBD1 on 6 matching bases. The ends were cut back, 2 bases at V and 3 bases at J, with 15 bases in the middle. The CDR3 covers 16 residues. Looked up from germline, CDR1 is ENHRY and CDR2 is SYGVKD. The CDR3 here is CAISEPSGHRTDTQYF. The CDR3 nucleotides read TGTGCCATCAGTGAGCCCTCGGGACACCGGACAGATACGCAGTATTTT.

The gene calls are TRBV6-4 and TRBJ2-2; D is perhaps TRBD1 (5 bases). The CDR3 extends over 15 amino acids. Germline V CDR1 and CDR2: MRHNA, SNTAGT. Between the trimmed V and J ends, which lost 0 bases and 6 bases, there was a span of 11 bases. The CDR3 DNA reads as TGTGCCAGCAGTGACTCGACAGATTCCCCCGGGGAGCTGTTTTTT. Translating gives CASSDSTDSPGELFF.

This clonotype has only a few counts. V is TRBV11-2 and J is TRBJ1-2; D may be TRBD1 (6 bases). V was clipped by 5 bases and J by 0 bases, with 13 bases between them. CDR1 and CDR2 (germline): SGHAT, FQNNGV. The CDR3 extends over 15 amino acids. CDR3 sequence (DNA): TGTGCCAGCAGCATTCAGGGGCGATCTAACTATGGCTACACCTTC. As protein: CASSIQGRSNYGYTF.

The chain carries TRBV6-5 and TRBJ1-1, with TRBD1 as a possible D gene (5 bases). In germline, CDR1 is MNHEY, CDR2 SVGAGI. This CDR3 has 15 residues. The V end lost 0 bases, the J end lost 5 bases, and 13 bases lay between the germline ends. CDR3 bases: TGTGCCAGCAGTTACTCTCCCAGGGTGGAAACTGAAGCTTTCTTT. Residues: CASSYSPRVETEAFF.

J is TRBJ1-1 and V is TRBV12-3 or TRBV12-4; the D gene is possibly TRBD1 (5 bases). CDR3 size: 13 residues. Trimming cost V 7 bases and J 3 bases, with 12 bases left between them. CDR3 sequence reads: CASTYGGDTEAFF. In nucleotides, the CDR3 is TGTGCCAGCACCTATGGAGGGGACACTGAAGCTTTCTTT.

This rearrangement joins TRBV12-3 or TRBV12-4 to TRBJ2-7, with TRBD2 matching 11 bases. J lost 1 base, V lost 0 bases, and 2 bases had no gene match. The CDR3 sequence is 16 residues long. The CDR3 nucleotides are TGTGCCAGCAGTTTAGCGGCTAGCGGGGGGTCCTACGAGCAGTACTTC. This sequence encodes CASSLAASGGSYEQYF.

This clonotype came up many times. This chain connects TRBV24-1 to TRBJ2-2; D tentatively fits TRBD1 or TRBD2 (5 bases each). Germline loops: CDR1 KGHDR, CDR2 SFDVKD. Deletions cut 4 bases from V and 1 base from J, with 15 bases between. The CDR3 consists of 17 residues. The CDR3 region is CATSETRDGLNTGELFF. Here the CDR3 DNA reads TGTGCCACCAGTGAGACGAGGGACGGACTGAACACCGGGGAGCTGTTTTTT.

This chain links TRBV12-3 or TRBV12-4 with TRBJ1-1; a weak D match, TRBD1 (6 bases). V was trimmed by 2 bases and J by 5 bases, leaving 12 bases between them. CDR3 length: 14 amino acids. CDR3 nucleotides: TGTGCCAGCAGTTTAAATCGACAGGCGACTGAAGCTTTCTTT. It codes for CASSLNRQATEAFF.

This clonotype was found a few times. The chain couples TRBV6-1 to TRBJ2-5; tentatively, D is TRBD1 or TRBD2 (7 bases each). The germline V gene has CDR1 MNHNS and CDR2 SASEGT. V was clipped by 7 bases and J by 5 bases, with 20 bases between them. The CDR3 contains 15 residues. The CDR3 nucleotides read TGTGCCAGCACCTCCAGGGGGGGCTGGGGCGAGACCCAGTACTTC. Translation: CASTSRGGWGETQYF.

The V gene is TRBV2, the J gene TRBJ1-6; TRBD1 is a possible D gene (6 bases). Germline V gene lookup returns CDR1 SNHLY and CDR2 FYNNEI. The CDR3 runs 15 residues. The germline V and J ends were trimmed by 7 bases and 7 bases, with 17 bases remaining between them. The CDR3 loop reads CASTPGVAANSPLHF. The CDR3 DNA reads as TGTGCCAGCACCCCAGGGGTCGCGGCGAATTCACCCCTCCACTTT. The whole variable domain, filled in from reference TRBV2 and TRBJ1-6, reads EPEVTQTPSHQVTQMGQEVILRCVPISNHLYFYWYRQILGQKVEFLVSFYNNEISEKSEIFDDQFSVERPDGSNFTLKIRSTKLEDSAMYFCASTPGVAANSPLHFGNGTRLTVT.